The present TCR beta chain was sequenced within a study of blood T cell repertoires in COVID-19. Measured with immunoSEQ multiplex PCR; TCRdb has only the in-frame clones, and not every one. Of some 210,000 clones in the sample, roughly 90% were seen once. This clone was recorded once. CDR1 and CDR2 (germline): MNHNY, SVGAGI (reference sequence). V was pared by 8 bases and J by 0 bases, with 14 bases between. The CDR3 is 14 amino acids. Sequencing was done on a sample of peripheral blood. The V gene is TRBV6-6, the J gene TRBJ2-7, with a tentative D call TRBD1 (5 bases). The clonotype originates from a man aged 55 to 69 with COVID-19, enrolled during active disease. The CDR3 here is CASLFTDSSYEQYF. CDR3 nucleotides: TGTGCCAGCCTTTTTACAGACAGCTCCTACGAGCAGTACTTC.